The 17 T cell receptor beta chains presented below share a single source sample, sequenced in a study of tumor-infiltrating lymphocytes in primary liver carcinoma. Total RNA and DNA came together from around 20-30 mg of bulk tissue without cell sorting. The input was 450 to 550 ng total RNA; TCR beta cDNA was made from it with a constant-region primer. Libraries for TCR beta were built through three nested multiplex PCR rounds, which together made up a slightly modified ARM-PCR procedure. TRBV1-TRBV30 forward primers paired with a C-beta reverse primer were used in the first two PCR rounds, which ran roughly 9 cycles each. TCRdb passed the multiplex PCR reads through MiXCR, listing each CDR3 protein once. The table records fewer than 85,000 distinct CDR3 sequences, roughly 69% of them present only once. The sample comprised tumor-adjacent normal liver tissue. The receptors come from a man between 35 and 55 years old with primary liver carcinoma and hepatitis B virus infection.

A word on this clonotype: Germline is not matched at one junction end, which may reflect a read error. The chain employs TRBV29-1 and TRBJ2-5; 8 bases are shared with TRBD1. CDR3 length: 14 amino acids. Germline CDR1 SQVTM, CDR2 ANQGSEA. As DNA, the CDR3 is TGCAGCGCTGAAGACGACAGGGGACAAGAGACCCAGTACTTC. Its translation: CSAEDDRGQETQYF. Full variable domain (missing parts from reference TRBV29-1 and TRBJ2-5): SAVISQKPSRDICQRGTSLTIQCQVDSQVTMMFWYRQQPGQSLTLIATANQGSEATYESGFVIDKFPISRPNLTFSTLTVSNMSPEDSSIYLCSAEDDRGQETQYFGPGTRLLVL.

With respect to this clonotype: Mismatch with germline at one junction end may stem from a read error. The chain links TRBV6-1 to TRBJ1-6; 8 bases align to TRBD1. Per the germline V gene, CDR1 is MNHNS and CDR2 is SASEGT. This CDR3 comprises 18 residues. The CDR3 region is CASSAKQGEQIWNSPLYF. Here the CDR3 DNA reads TGTGCCAGTAGTGCGAAACAGGGGGAGCAAATTTGGAATTCACCCCTCTACTTC.

In its sample, this clonotype was seen many times. J is TRBJ2-7 and V is TRBV12-3 or TRBV12-4, with 13 bases aligning to TRBD2. This CDR3 spans 18 amino acids. The V and J ends lost 7 bases and 3 bases, in that order; junction bases with no gene match: 15. CDR3 in DNA: TGTGCCAGCACCGAACTAGCGGGAGGGCCAAGTCTTGTCTACGAGCAGTACTTC. Its translation is CASTELAGGPSLVYEQYF.

In the case of this clonotype: A much larger clonotype is one base distant, so this may be a read error. The CDR3 DNA sequence: TGTGCCAGCAGTTTGGACGCTACCTACGAGCAGTTCTTC. This codes for CASSLDATYEQFF. The chain has TRBV6-2 or TRBV6-3 and TRBJ2-7; D is ambiguous. The end of the DNA aligns better with TRBJ2-1, so the J call may be wrong. Germline values: CDR1 MNHEY, CDR2 SVGEGT. The CDR3 length is 13 residues.

This clonotype appeared a few times. This sequence joins TRBV29-1 and TRBJ2-7, with 9 bases that match TRBD1. This CDR3 region has 14 residues. CDR1 and CDR2 from the germline V gene are SQVTM and ANQGSEA. The V segment lost 6 bases and the J segment 5 bases; nucleotides outside the gene matches: 11. CDR3 protein: CSVTAGTGNDEQYF. CDR3 in DNA: TGCAGCGTCACGGCTGGGACAGGGAACGACGAGCAGTACTTC.

Points on this clonotype: The junction differs from germline at one of its ends, possibly a read error. CDR3 sequence: CASSLSQGSYNEHFF. As DNA, the CDR3 is TGTGCCAGCAGCTTAAGCCAGGGGAGCTACAATGAGCACTTCTTC. This chain joins TRBV11-2 and TRBJ2-1, with D possibly being TRBD1 (6 bases). CDR3 length: 15 residues. Germline V CDR1 and CDR2: SGHAT, FQNNGV. Together with reference TRBV11-2 and TRBJ2-1, the CDR3 gives the full variable domain: EAGVAQSPRYKIIEKRQSVAFWCNPISGHATLYWYQQILGQGPKLLIQFQNNGVVDDSQLPKDRFSAERLKGVDSTLKIQPAKLEDSAVYLCASSLSQGSYNEHFFGPGTRLTVL.

About this clonotype itself: The conserved phenylalanine or tryptophan is not found at the CDR3 terminus, so this likely reflects a read error. The genes are TRBV29-1 and TRBJ2-4; 9 nucleotides line up with TRBD2. V lost 6 bases and J lost 9; bases outside the gene matches: 12. The CDR3 covers 14 residues. Looked up from germline, CDR1 is SQVTM and CDR2 is ANQGSEA. The CDR3 sequence: CSVASSGMRGIQYS. The CDR3 DNA reads TGCAGCGTCGCCTCTAGCGGGATGAGGGGCATTCAGTACTCC.

About this clonotype itself: A much larger clone lies a single base off, so this may be a read error. The CDR3 does not close with the conserved phenylalanine or tryptophan, likely indicating a read error. The V gene is TRBV11-2, the J gene TRBJ1-1; possible D gene TRBD1, 5 bases. The CDR3 runs to 13 residues. Germline V gives CDR1 SGHAT, CDR2 FQNNGV. Trimming pared 3 bases from V and 1 base from J, leaving 6 bases between. CDR3 region: CASSLGGNTEAFL. The CDR3 DNA follows: TGTGCCAGCAGCTTGGGGGGGAACACTGAAGCTTTCCTT.

Worth noting for this clonotype: An end of the junction differs from the germline gene, which may be a read error. The gene calls are TRBV4-3 and TRBJ1-6; no clear D gene. The CDR3 sequence is 13 residues long. Looked up from germline, CDR1 is LGHNA and CDR2 is YSLEER. CDR3 sequence: CANSQDWNSPLHF. DNA of the CDR3: TGCGCCAACAGCCAAGATTGGAATTCACCCCTCCATTTT.

In this sample, this clonotype turned up many times. The J gene is TRBJ2-2, the V gene TRBV25-1; 7 bases align to TRBD1. The CDR3 contains 16 residues. V lost 3 bases to trimming and J lost 6 bases; unmatched junction nucleotides: 10. Germline V gene lookup returns CDR1 MGHDK and CDR2 SYGVNS. The DNA of the CDR3 is TGTGCCAGCAGTGAGGGACAGTACAAGGACGCCGGGGAGCTGTTTTTT. Protein: CASSEGQYKDAGELFF. Based on the CDR3 plus reference TRBV25-1 and TRBJ2-2, the full variable domain is EADIYQTPRYLVIGTGKKITLECSQTMGHDKMYWYQQDPGMELHLIHYSYGVNSTEKGDLSSESTVSRIRTEHFPLTLESARPSHTSQYLCASSEGQYKDAGELFFGEGSRLTVL.

This clonotype was seen many times. The rearrangement links TRBV12-3 or TRBV12-4 to TRBJ2-6; 8 bases fit TRBD1. J gave up 12 bases and V 2 bases, and 9 bases lay outside the gene matches. The CDR3 is 15 residues long. The CDR3 bases are TGTGCCAGCAGTTTAAAAACAGGGGGGTTGCGCGTCCTGACTTTC. Protein sequence: CASSLKTGGLRVLTF.

In regard to this clonotype: It may be a read error: a sequence one base away is much more abundant. This chain joins TRBV6-1 and TRBJ2-3; D remains unclear. The germline gives CDR1 MNHNS, CDR2 SASEGT. The CDR3 length is 11 residues. CDR3 loop: CVSSHTDTQYF. DNA of the CDR3: TGTGTCAGCAGCCACACAGATACGCAGTATTTT.

About this clonotype itself: A read error may produce the germline difference seen at one junction end. The V gene is TRBV4-3, the J gene TRBJ2-3; 7 nucleotides agree with TRBD1. This CDR3 contains 15 residues. The V gene's germline CDR1 is LGHNA and CDR2 YSLEER. CDR3: CASSQEDRSIDMRYF. The CDR3 DNA reads TGTGCCAGCAGCCAGGAGGACAGGTCCATAGATATGCGGTATTTT.

This clonotype was observed once. A much larger clone sits a single nucleotide away, making a read error possible. The genes are TRBV7-9 and TRBJ1-1; perhaps TRBD1 as D (5 bases). V lost 10 bases to trimming and J lost 2 bases, with 20 bases between them. In germline, CDR1 is SEHNR, CDR2 FQNEAQ (reference sequence). This CDR3 spans 15 amino acids. The CDR3 bases are TGTGCCAACGCAGTGTGGGGGGACTCCAACACTGAAGCTTTCTTT. Protein product: CANAVWGDSNTEAFF.

Remarks on this clonotype: This clone may be a read error of a much larger clone one base away. The chain links TRBV30 to TRBJ2-7; D is uncertain. The CDR3 has 11 residues. CDR1 is GTSNPN, CDR2 SVGIG, per germline (reference sequence). The DNA of the CDR3 is TGTGCCCGGAGTGAAACCTACGAGCAGTACTTC. Protein sequence: CARSETYEQYF.

This clonotype was picked up a small number of times. CDR3 sequence (DNA): TGCAGCGCTCCTGGAGTTGGAAACTATGGCTACACCTTC. Translating gives CSAPGVGNYGYTF. The chain uses TRBV29-1 and TRBJ1-2; D ambiguous. This CDR3 spans 13 amino acids. Germline values: CDR1 SQVTM, CDR2 ANQGSEA. The V end was cut by 7 bases, the J end by 2 bases, with 14 bases between.

The chain is built from TRBV12-5 and TRBJ2-1; 8 nucleotides match TRBD2. The V segment lost 8 bases and the J segment 15 bases; nucleotides outside the gene matches: 12. The CDR3 is 12 amino acids. CDR1 and CDR2 (germline): LGHNT, FRNRAP. The CDR3 nucleotides are TGTGCTAGTAGTCCGAACGGGACTAGGATGTTCTTC. Translating gives CASSPNGTRMFF.